The 19 T cell receptor beta chains below were found in one sample sequenced in a study of blood T cell repertoires in COVID-19. Only in-frame clones appear in the TCRdb table, and some are missing; sequencing was by immunoSEQ multiplex PCR. This sample has about 70,000 clones, with 80% found just once. Source material: peripheral blood. All receptors derive from a man in his 70s who had recovered from COVID-19.

The chain joins TRBV19 to TRBJ2-2, with 11 nucleotides matching TRBD1. CDR3 length equals 16 residues. The germline V gene has CDR1 LNHDA and CDR2 SQIVND (reference sequence). The J segment lost 9 bases and the V segment lost 3 bases, leaving 9 bases of the junction unmatched. Here the CDR3 DNA reads TGTGCCAGTAGTATCTATTTCGGGACAGGGGGTCGGGAGCTGTTTTTT. It yields the protein CASSIYFGTGGRELFF.

The chain recombines TRBV5-1 with TRBJ2-7, with TRBD1 matching over 8 bases. With 4 bases clipped from V and 7 bases from J, the junction kept 13 bases outside the gene matches. CDR1 and CDR2 (germline): SGHRS, YFSETQ. The CDR3 spans 15 residues. This chain's CDR3 is CASSPETGAPLEQYF. CDR3 sequence (DNA): TGCGCCAGCAGCCCGGAGACAGGGGCCCCATTGGAGCAGTACTTC.

The V call is TRBV3-1 (or the pseudogene TRBV3-2), the J call TRBJ1-4; D unresolved. The CDR3 covers 16 residues. V lost 2 bases, J lost 0 bases, and 10 bases lay in between. Germline values: CDR1 LGHDT, CDR2 YNNKEL (reference sequence). The CDR3 reads CASSQSYPATNEKLFF. Here the CDR3 DNA reads TGTGCCAGCAGCCAATCTTACCCGGCAACTAATGAAAAACTGTTTTTT.

The chain uses TRBV6-5 and TRBJ2-3, with D perhaps TRBD1 (6 bases). The CDR3 spans 15 residues. Germline V CDR1 and CDR2: MNHEY, SVGAGI. The V gene lost 7 bases and the J gene lost 7 bases, with 21 bases spanning the gap. CDR3 amino acids: CASTVTGRVLNTQYF. The CDR3 bases are TGTGCCAGCACGGTTACAGGGAGAGTTTTAAATACGCAGTATTTT.

V gene TRBV18 combines with J gene TRBJ2-7, with a weak D call TRBD2 (6 bases). The CDR3 loop spans 14 amino acids. The V and J ends lost 3 bases and 7 bases respectively, with 16 bases between them. Germline loops: CDR1 KGHSH, CDR2 LQKENI. The CDR3 region is CASSPGTEGREQYF. As DNA, the CDR3 is TGTGCCAGCTCACCCGGGACGGAGGGACGAGAGCAGTACTTC.

Within the sample, this clone is large. The CDR3 sequence is CASSLVPGGITEAFF. DNA of the CDR3: TGTGCCAGCAGTTTGGTCCCAGGGGGCATCACTGAAGCTTTCTTT. J is TRBJ1-1 and V is TRBV28; 8 bases fit TRBD1. Germline CDR1 MDHEN, CDR2 SYDVKM. Trimming removed 3 bases from V and 4 bases from J; junction bases left unmatched: 7. The CDR3 sequence is 15 residues long.

The chain joins TRBV5-4 to TRBJ2-7, with a possible D match to TRBD1 (7 bases). The CDR3 loop spans 14 amino acids. Germline V lookup: CDR1 SGHNT, CDR2 YYREEE (reference sequence). V was shortened by 4 bases and J by 0 bases, with 11 bases between the two germline ends. CDR3 in DNA: TGTGCCAGCAGCGGAGGGGGCTCCTCCTACGAGCAGTACTTC. It translates to CASSGGGSSYEQYF.

The chain joins TRBV10-1 to TRBJ2-3; 10 bases agree with TRBD1. J gave up 4 bases and V 6 bases, and 7 bases lay outside the gene matches. Germline assignment: CDR1 WNHNN and CDR2 SYGVQD (reference sequence). This CDR3 is 15 amino acids long. Written as DNA, the CDR3 is TGCGCCAGCAGCGATGACAGGGGGCGTCCAGATACGCAGTATTTT. This translates into CASSDDRGRPDTQYF.

The chain couples TRBV19 to TRBJ2-3; D may be TRBD2 (6 bases). The CDR3 length is 14 residues. The V gene's germline CDR1 is LNHDA and CDR2 SQIVND (reference sequence). V lost 5 bases and J lost 5, with 14 bases in between. The CDR3 is CASSPRGRVDTQYF. The DNA for the CDR3 is TGTGCCAGTAGTCCGCGGGGAAGAGTAGATACGCAGTATTTT.

This clone is a singleton in its sample. This chain joins TRBV4-2 and TRBJ1-5, with D unclear. The CDR3 contains 16 residues. Germline CDR1 and CDR2: LGHNA and YNFKEQ. V lost 0 bases, J lost 6 bases, and 15 bases lay in between. The CDR3: CASSQDTAGRGQPQHF. The CDR3 region has the DNA TGTGCCAGCAGCCAAGATACGGCAGGACGGGGTCAGCCCCAGCATTTT.

The chain links TRBV5-1 to TRBJ2-1; D might be TRBD2 (6 bases). Germline lookup yields CDR1 SGHRS and CDR2 YFSETQ. V gave up 1 base and J gave up 4 bases, with 12 bases separating them. This CDR3 region has 15 residues. DNA of the CDR3: TGCGCCAGCAGCTTGCTGCGGGGTAGTTACAATGAGCAGTTCTTC. Translating gives CASSLLRGSYNEQFF.

The CDR3 DNA sequence: TGCAGCGTAAGAAGCGGGAGTGATACGCAGTATTTT. Its protein product is CSVRSGSDTQYF. The rearrangement joins TRBV29-1 to TRBJ2-3; 8 nucleotides match TRBD2. The germline gives CDR1 SQVTM, CDR2 ANQGSEA. There are 12 residues in the CDR3. V was clipped by 6 bases and J by 6 bases; unmatched bases: 5.

CDR3 sequence: CASSPLTGANYGYTF. The CDR3 DNA follows: TGTGCCAGCTCACCACTGACAGGAGCTAACTATGGCTACACCTTC. The chain is built from TRBV18 and TRBJ1-2; the D gene is possibly TRBD1 (6 bases). In germline, CDR1 is KGHSH, CDR2 LQKENI. Trimming pared 1 base from V and 0 bases from J, leaving 9 bases between. This CDR3 has 15 residues.

V usage is TRBV6-5 and J usage is TRBJ2-1; unclear D gene. The germline CDR1 and CDR2 sequences are MNHEY and SVGAGI. Trimming took 6 bases from V and 5 from J, leaving 8 bases between them. This CDR3 contains 12 residues. CDR3 nucleotide sequence: TGTGCCAGCAGCCGATCGGACAATGAGCAGTTCTTC. This gives the protein CASSRSDNEQFF.

The chain is built from TRBV6-6 and TRBJ1-1; the D gene is possibly TRBD1 (6 bases). This CDR3 comprises 13 residues. Germline V lookup: CDR1 MNHNY, CDR2 SVGAGI (reference sequence). The V and J ends lost 8 bases and 0 bases respectively, with 10 bases between them. The CDR3 loop is CASEGDMNTEAFF. In DNA form, the CDR3 reads TGTGCCAGCGAGGGGGATATGAACACTGAAGCTTTCTTT.

The chain has TRBV7-9 and TRBJ2-5; the match to TRBD2 covers 8 bases. Germline V CDR1 and CDR2: SEHNR, FQNEAQ (reference sequence). The trim removed 1 base at V and 1 base at J, leaving 5 bases unmatched. The CDR3 covers 16 residues. The CDR3 DNA reads as TGTGCCAGCAGCTTAGGGCCTAGCGGGCCCCAAGAGACCCAGTACTTC. It codes for CASSLGPSGPQETQYF.

V gene TRBV6-6 combines with J gene TRBJ2-2; 10 bases are a match to TRBD1. Germline CDR1 and CDR2: MNHNY and SVGAGI (reference sequence). J lost 6 bases, V lost 3 bases, and 7 bases had no gene match. The CDR3 length is 16 residues. CDR3 nucleotide sequence: TGTGCCAGCAGTTATATGACAGGGGGCGCCCCCGGGGAGCTGTTTTTT. Amino acids: CASSYMTGGAPGELFF.

This clone was found once. The V gene is TRBV27, the J gene TRBJ1-1; 9 nucleotides align to TRBD1. Germline loops: CDR1 MNHEY, CDR2 SMNVEV (reference sequence). The trim removed 6 bases at V and 4 bases at J, leaving 6 bases unmatched. This CDR3 is built from 14 residues. CDR3 DNA: TGTGCCAGCAGCCCGGGACAGGGAATCACTGAAGCTTTCTTT. Its translation: CASSPGQGITEAFF.

This rearrangement joins TRBV5-4 to TRBJ2-7, with TRBD1 matching over 8 bases. V lost 0 bases and J lost 7; bases outside the gene matches: 9. This CDR3 comprises 15 residues. Germline loops: CDR1 SGHNT, CDR2 YYREEE (reference sequence). CDR3 residues: CASSLDTGGAREQYF. As DNA, the CDR3 is TGTGCCAGCAGCTTGGATACAGGGGGAGCTAGGGAGCAGTACTTC.